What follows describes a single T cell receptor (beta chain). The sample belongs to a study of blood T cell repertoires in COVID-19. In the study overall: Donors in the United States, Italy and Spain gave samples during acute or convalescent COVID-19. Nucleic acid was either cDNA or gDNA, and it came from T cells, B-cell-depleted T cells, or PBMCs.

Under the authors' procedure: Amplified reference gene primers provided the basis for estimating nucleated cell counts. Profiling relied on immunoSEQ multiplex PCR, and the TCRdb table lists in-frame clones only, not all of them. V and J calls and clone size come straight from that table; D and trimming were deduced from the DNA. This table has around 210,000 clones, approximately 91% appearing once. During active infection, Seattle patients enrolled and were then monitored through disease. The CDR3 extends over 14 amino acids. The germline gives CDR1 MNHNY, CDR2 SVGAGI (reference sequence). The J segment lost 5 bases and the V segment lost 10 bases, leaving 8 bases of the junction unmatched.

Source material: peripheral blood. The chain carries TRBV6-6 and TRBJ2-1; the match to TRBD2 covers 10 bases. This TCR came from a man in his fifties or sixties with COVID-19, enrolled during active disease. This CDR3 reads CATKLAGVNNEQFF. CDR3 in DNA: TGTGCCACCAAGCTAGCGGGAGTTAACAATGAGCAGTTCTTC.